Each of the 23 T cell receptor beta chains below was sequenced from the same sample in a study of post-analysis software for immune sequencing data. Sequencing libraries made from TCR beta cDNA carried unique molecular identifiers. TCRdb redid the calling of the PCR reads with MiXCR, one entry per CDR3 protein. The sample has about 400,000 distinct CDR3 sequences; around a third are singletons. Study-wide results and caveats: About 5 TRBV segments appeared more often in patients than in controls, and TRBV5-6, TRBV5-1 and TRBV20-1 were among these.

No antigen has been assigned to these receptors. The sample taken for sequencing was blood. The receptor set was obtained from a girl between 5 and 17 years old with multiple sclerosis.

The chain uses TRBV7-3 and TRBJ2-3; 11 bases are shared with TRBD2. CDR1 is SGHTA and CDR2 is FQGTGA in the germline V gene. The CDR3 has 17 amino acids. J was trimmed by 0 bases and V by 1 base; bases with no gene match: 3. This CDR3 reads CASSLRRLAGSTDTQYF. The CDR3 DNA sequence: TGTGCCAGCAGCTTAAGAAGACTAGCGGGAAGCACAGATACGCAGTATTTT. Combining the CDR3 with reference TRBV7-3 and TRBJ2-3 gives the whole variable domain GAGVSQTPSNKVTEKGKYVELRCDPISGHTALYWYRQSLGQGPEFLIYFQGTGAADDSGLPNDRFFAVRPEGSVSTLKIQRTERGDSAVYLCASSLRRLAGSTDTQYFGPGTRLTVL.

The chain carries TRBV13 and TRBJ1-3, with no clear D. V was pared by 5 bases and J by 7 bases, with 15 bases between. This CDR3 has 14 residues. The germline CDR1 and CDR2 sequences are PRHDT and FYEKMQ (reference sequence). The CDR3: CASSPDKHGNTIYF. CDR3 DNA: TGTGCCAGCAGCCCCGACAAACATGGGAACACCATATATTTT.

This clonotype has more than one count but fewer than ten. The V gene is TRBV12-3 or TRBV12-4, the J gene TRBJ2-1; D is unresolved. The CDR3 totals 12 residues. Trimming took 3 bases from V and 12 from J, leaving 12 bases between them. CDR3 sequence reads: CASSFASRGQFF. The CDR3 nucleotides are TGTGCCAGCAGTTTCGCCTCACGAGGGCAGTTCTTC.

The rearrangement links TRBV5-1 to TRBJ2-1; 9 bases are shared with TRBD1. The CDR3 is 15 amino acids. V trimming: 5 bases; J trimming: 4 bases; junction bases outside the gene matches: 7. Germline V gene sequence: CDR1 SGHRS, CDR2 YFSETQ. CDR3 amino acids: CASRRGQGFYNEQFF. DNA for the CDR3: TGCGCCAGCAGACGAGGACAGGGGTTTTACAATGAGCAGTTCTTC. The whole variable domain, filled in from reference TRBV5-1 and TRBJ2-1, reads KAGVTQTPRYLIKTRGQQVTLSCSPISGHRSVSWYQQTPGQGLQFLFEYFSETQRNKGNFPGRFSGRQFSNSRSEMNVSTLELGDSALYLCASRRGQGFYNEQFFGPGTRLTVL.

The chain uses TRBV5-1 and TRBJ1-2; the D gene is possibly TRBD1 (5 bases). The CDR3 sequence is 16 residues long. Germline CDR1 and CDR2: SGHRS and YFSETQ. V gave up 4 bases and J gave up 1 base, with 17 bases separating them. The DNA for the CDR3 is TGCGCCAGCAGCCTGGATCGGACAATACTTAACTATGGCTACACCTTC. Protein product: CASSLDRTILNYGYTF.

CDR3 coding DNA: TGCGCCAGCAGCTCCGGGACAGGAGGACAGCCCCAGCATTTT. Translating it yields CASSSGTGGQPQHF. The chain carries TRBV5-1 and TRBJ1-5; 8 bases map to TRBD1. Per germline, CDR1 SGHRS and CDR2 YFSETQ. The V segment lost 3 bases and the J segment 7 bases; nucleotides outside the gene matches: 6. The CDR3 contains 14 residues.

The J gene is TRBJ2-3, the V gene TRBV28; TRBD1 matches 7 bases. Germline V gene sequence: CDR1 MDHEN, CDR2 SYDVKM. This CDR3 comprises 14 residues. The J segment lost 5 bases and the V segment lost 4 bases, leaving 6 bases of the junction unmatched. The CDR3 DNA follows: TGTGCCAGCAGTTCCCTCCCAGGGGGAGATACGCAGTATTTT. This sequence encodes CASSSLPGGDTQYF.

This clonotype was seen many times. The chain joins TRBV20-1 to TRBJ2-5; D is unclear. CDR1 is DFQATT and CDR2 is SNEGSKA in the germline V gene (reference sequence). V gave up 3 bases and J gave up 3 bases, with 2 bases separating them. The CDR3 contains 10 residues. CDR3 residues: CSARKETQYF. The CDR3, as DNA: TGCAGTGCTAGGAAAGAGACCCAGTACTTC.

The chain carries TRBV20-1 and TRBJ2-3; TRBD1 or TRBD2 may be the D gene (5 bases each). Trimming removed 6 bases at V and 0 bases at J, with 13 bases between. Germline loops: CDR1 DFQATT, CDR2 SNEGSKA (reference sequence). The CDR3 consists of 14 residues. The CDR3 coding sequence is TGCAGTGCCCAGAGGGGCGGGAGCACAGATACGCAGTATTTT. This sequence encodes CSAQRGGSTDTQYF.

The chain employs TRBV4-1 and TRBJ2-5, with 9 nucleotides matching TRBD2. The V gene end was trimmed by 8 bases and the J gene end by 2 bases; junction bases not matched to a gene: 12. The germline CDR1 and CDR2 sequences are MGHRA and YSYEKL. CDR3 size: 16 residues. CDR3 DNA: TGCGCCAGCCGCCGGTCTAGCGGGGTATTACAAGAGACCCAGTACTTC. Translation: CASRRSSGVLQETQYF.

This clonotype is a singleton in its sample. V gene TRBV7-9 combines with J gene TRBJ2-3; 7 positions agree with TRBD1. Germline-derived CDR1 and CDR2 are SEHNR and FQNEAQ (reference sequence). The CDR3 totals 17 residues. V was pared by 5 bases and J by 0 bases, with 11 bases of the junction left unmatched. CDR3 DNA: TGTGCCAGCAGCCCCCTCTGGGACAGTACTAGCACAGATACGCAGTATTTT. The encoded protein is CASSPLWDSTSTDTQYF. The full variable domain, with the rest looked up from reference TRBV7-9 and TRBJ2-3, is DTGVSQNPRHKITKRGQNVTFRCDPISEHNRLYWYRQTLGQGPEFLTYFQNEAQLEKSRLLSDRFSAERPKGSFSTLEIQRTEQGDSAMYLCASSPLWDSTSTDTQYFGPGTRLTVL.

This clonotype occurred a few times. The gene calls are TRBV7-2 and TRBJ2-5, with D perhaps TRBD2 (6 bases). The V and J ends lost 8 bases and 2 bases respectively, with 12 bases between them. In germline, CDR1 is SGHTA, CDR2 FQGNSA. This CDR3 contains 13 residues. This CDR3 reads CASAGWRQETQYF. CDR3 sequence (DNA): TGTGCCAGCGCGGGGTGGAGGCAAGAGACCCAGTACTTC.

This clonotype was observed a few times. V and J are TRBV7-3 and TRBJ2-5; D is possibly TRBD2 (5 bases). CDR1 is SGHTA, CDR2 FQGTGA, per germline. Trimming cost V 1 base and J 5 bases, with 14 bases left between them. The CDR3 contains 15 residues. Here the CDR3 reads CASSLIGVSGETQYF. The DNA for the CDR3 is TGTGCCAGCAGCTTAATTGGGGTATCGGGGGAGACCCAGTACTTC. The full variable domain, its missing parts supplied by reference TRBV7-3 and TRBJ2-5, is GAGVSQTPSNKVTEKGKYVELRCDPISGHTALYWYRQSLGQGPEFLIYFQGTGAADDSGLPNDRFFAVRPEGSVSTLKIQRTERGDSAVYLCASSLIGVSGETQYFGPGTRLLVL.

Only a few counts were recorded for this clonotype. The rearrangement joins TRBV4-3 to TRBJ2-1; TRBD2 matches 8 bases. The trim removed 5 bases at V and 8 bases at J, leaving 8 bases unmatched. The CDR3 extends over 14 amino acids. Germline V gene lookup returns CDR1 LGHNA and CDR2 YSLEER. The CDR3 bases are TGCGCCAGCAGCTTCTCGCGGGGGGCCCATGAGCAGTTCTTC. It is translated as CASSFSRGAHEQFF.

The V gene is TRBV6-6, the J gene TRBJ1-1; perhaps TRBD1 as D (5 bases). V lost 7 bases and J lost 1, with 13 bases in between. The CDR3 contains 14 residues. The germline V gene has CDR1 MNHNY and CDR2 SVGAGI (reference sequence). CDR3 in amino acids: CASNVQAGNTEAFF. The CDR3 nucleotides are TGTGCCAGCAACGTACAGGCTGGGAACACTGAAGCTTTCTTT.

The chain employs TRBV7-2 and TRBJ1-2; D unclear. Germline V gene lookup returns CDR1 SGHTA and CDR2 FQGNSA. The V end was cut by 1 base, the J end by 8 bases, with 14 bases between. The CDR3 contains 14 residues. The CDR3 sequence is CASSLVLAYRGYTF. Written as DNA, the CDR3 is TGTGCCAGCAGCTTAGTGCTTGCCTACCGGGGCTACACCTTC.

V usage is TRBV7-2 and J usage is TRBJ2-2, with D perhaps matching TRBD2 (7 bases). Trimming took off 5 bases at V and 3 bases at J, with 19 bases between the two ends. This CDR3 region has 17 residues. CDR1 and CDR2 (germline): SGHTA, FQGNSA. The CDR3 nucleotides are TGTGCCAGCAGCCGAACCGCCGGGGGGCGTGACACCGGGGAGCTGTTTTTT. Translated, it gives CASSRTAGGRDTGELFF.

The rearrangement links TRBV6-2 or TRBV6-3 to TRBJ2-3; TRBD1 matches 9 bases. Germline trimming cut 6 bases from V and 3 bases from J; bases unmatched to any gene: 7. The CDR3 sequence is 15 residues long. CDR1 is MNHEY, CDR2 SVGEGT, per germline. The CDR3 DNA reads as TGTGCCAGCAGGACCGGGACAGGGAAAACAGATACGCAGTATTTT. Its translation: CASRTGTGKTDTQYF.

The table lists this clonotype with a few counts. The V and J genes are TRBV24-1 and TRBJ2-7, with a tentative D call TRBD1 (6 bases). Germline V gene sequence: CDR1 KGHDR, CDR2 SFDVKD. CDR3 length: 16 residues. Trimming shortened V by 0 bases and J by 6 bases, and 17 bases separated the two germline ends. The CDR3, as DNA: TGTGCCACCAGTGATTTGCGGAACAGGGCTTCGGTCGAGCAGTACTTC. Amino acid sequence: CATSDLRNRASVEQYF.

This clonotype was seen a handful of times. The CDR3 loop is CASSRTGTGNEKLFF. CDR3 DNA sequence: TGCGCCAGCAGCCGTACCGGGACTGGGAATGAAAAACTGTTTTTT. This chain uses TRBV4-1 with TRBJ1-4; D is perhaps TRBD1 (5 bases). Germline V lookup: CDR1 MGHRA, CDR2 YSYEKL. The length of the CDR3 is 15 residues. V shed 4 bases and J shed 5 bases, with 14 bases lying between them.

This chain uses TRBV7-8 with TRBJ2-3; TRBD2 agrees at 13 bases. Germline assignment: CDR1 SGHVS and CDR2 FQNEAQ. The CDR3 consists of 17 residues. The trim removed 3 bases at V and 0 bases at J, leaving 3 bases unmatched. The CDR3 reads CASSFPTSGGSTDTQYF. In nucleotides, the CDR3 is TGTGCCAGCAGCTTTCCGACTAGCGGGGGGAGCACAGATACGCAGTATTTT. Supplemented by reference TRBV7-8 and TRBJ2-3, the full variable domain reads GAGVSQSPRYKVAKRGQDVALRCDPISGHVSLFWYQQALGQGPEFLTYFQNEAQLDKSGLPSDRFFAERPEGSVSTLKIQRTQQEDSAVYLCASSFPTSGGSTDTQYFGPGTRLTVL.

This clonotype has only one observation. This chain joins TRBV2 and TRBJ2-1; the D is unclear. The CDR3 has 13 amino acids. Trimming took 4 bases from V and 7 from J, leaving 11 bases between them. The germline V gene encodes CDR1 SNHLY and CDR2 FYNNEI. CDR3 in amino acids: CASSVAGKNEQFF. Here the CDR3 DNA reads TGTGCCAGCAGTGTAGCAGGAAAGAATGAGCAGTTCTTC. Filled out from reference TRBV2 and TRBJ2-1, the complete variable domain reads EPEVTQTPSHQVTQMGQEVILRCVPISNHLYFYWYRQILGQKVEFLVSFYNNEISEKSEIFDDQFSVERPDGSNFTLKIRSTKLEDSAMYFCASSVAGKNEQFFGPGTRLTVL.

This clonotype showed up just a few times. The chain joins TRBV4-3 to TRBJ2-1, with unresolved D. The V and J ends lost 1 base and 6 bases respectively, with 7 bases between them. From germline, CDR1 is LGHNA and CDR2 YSLEER. The CDR3 length is 13 residues. The CDR3 nucleotides are TGCGCCAGCAGCCAAGCACGGTCCAATGAGCAGTTCTTC. Its protein product is CASSQARSNEQFF.